This entry concerns a single T cell receptor beta chain. This clone appeared once. The antigen it binds to is not known. No base qualities exist here, and no much larger clone lies one base off it. TCRbeta CDR3 regions were amplified from genomic DNA using the immunoSEQ Assay, a bias-controlled multiplex PCR. As for the authors' bioinformatics: Nucleated cell counts per sample were estimated from amplification of reference gene primers within the assay. To quantify the absolute abundance of each unique TCRbeta CDR3 rearrangement, sequence reads were collapsed and filtered. For each sample, productive Simpson clonality was calculated by taking the square root of Simpson's diversity index across productive rearrangements. Here the immuneACCESS table is served through TCRdb, limited to in-frame sequences with V and J called. Missing clones are a known gap in these copies; in checked studies unresolved V genes cover under half, and the rest lacks a known reason. Clone size and V and J calls were adopted from that table, with D and trimming inferred from the DNA. Here the sample has about 190,000 clones; 70% to 85% occur a single time. Approximately 5.4% of the sample is held by the ten biggest clonotypes.

This specimen belongs to a study of blood T cell repertoires in COVID-19 (dated by TCRdb to the early 2020s). Background on the whole study: The collaborator samples originated in the United States, Italy and Spain and spanned the acute and convalescent phases of COVID-19. The prospective study material was composed of cDNA or gDNA derived from T cells, B-cell-depleted T cells, or PBMCs. Deeply sampled blood TCRbeta repertoires from subjects exposed to, actively infected with, or recovered from COVID-19 were included in the dataset. The repertoires were released in a freely available public database intended as a resource for research on the immune response to SARS-CoV-2. Samples were obtained from the ongoing ImmuneRACE study (first 160 participants) and from over 1,000 subjects provided by 6 global collaborators. A de-identified subject ID, COVID-19 status, age in years and sex were almost always included in the sample metadata. Where HLA class I and class II types were available, the types were taken from metadata supplied by the sample provider, not from assay-based typing.

General study outcomes and caveats: The quantity of clinical and demographic metadata differed by source and by participant and was supplied without curation.

There are 13 amino acids in the CDR3, from cysteine to phenylalanine inclusive. Left in the record is the CDR3 DNA by itself, 39 bases read in frame from the first base. Each collaborating institution followed its own protocols to collect whole blood in K2EDTA tubes. For TCRbeta analysis, collaborators shipped samples in one of three forms: frozen whole blood, isolated PBMCs, or DNA extracted from either of those sample types. This receptor was obtained from a woman aged 25 to 39 with acute or convalescent COVID-19. The rearranged chain carries TRBV21-1 and TRBJ1-4; TRBD1, as called in the table, went unchecked against the DNA. TRBV21-1 counts as a pseudogene. The sample consisted of peripheral blood. The nucleotide sequence reads as follows: TGTGCCAGCCCGCCGGGACAGGGGGTCAAACTGTTTTTT. Translated, it reads CASPPGQGVKLFF.